Listed below are T cell receptor beta chains from one sample, sequenced in a study of blood T cell repertoires in COVID-19. This table comes from immunoSEQ multiplex PCR, and its TCRdb copy is limited to in-frame clones, with some not included. This sample has 250,000 to 300,000 clones, with 83% found just once. Sequenced material: peripheral blood. The source of these receptors is a man of 80 years or more with acute or convalescent COVID-19. Both conserved end residues are trimmed from each CDR3. D genes are given only for firm matches.

j_call | v_call | cdr3_length | d_call | cdr3_aa
TRBJ1-5 | TRBV4-1 | 14 | . | ASSQEGRAGNQPQH
TRBJ2-1 | TRBV6-2/TRBV6-3 | 15 | TRBD1 | ASSSDRPQGYYNEQF
TRBJ2-5 | TRBV5-4 | 11 | TRBD2 | ASSNREEETQY
TRBJ2-7 | TRBV10-3 | 11 | TRBD1 | ATGQGAHDEQY
TRBJ2-5 | TRBV5-1 | 11 | . | ASSQGSGETQY
TRBJ2-1 | TRBV5-1 | 11 | . | ATSEVAANEQF
TRBJ2-1 | TRBV5-4 | 13 | . | ASSFDRRSYNEQF
TRBJ1-6 | TRBV27 | 15 | . | ASSLGRQSSYNSPLH
TRBJ1-4 | TRBV5-6 | 14 | TRBD1 | ASSTGQGAGNEKLF
TRBJ2-3 | TRBV3-1/TRBV3-2 | 15 | . | ASSQDVKGILTDTQY
TRBJ2-1 | TRBV14 | 11 | TRBD1 | ASSQGTGLGQF
TRBJ2-1 | TRBV9 | 14 | TRBD2 | ASTKGIAGEYNEQF
TRBJ2-7 | TRBV5-5 | 12 | TRBD1 | ASSLAGGRNEQY
TRBJ1-1 | TRBV5-4 | 11 | . | ASSLDSRTEAF
TRBJ1-4 | TRBV19 | 12 | . | ASSMWQGGEKLF
TRBJ2-2 | TRBV27 | 11 | . | ASSSGNTGELF
TRBJ1-4 | TRBV6-5 | 11 | . | ASSYDYSEKLF
TRBJ1-2 | TRBV5-1 | 11 | . | ASSVEGQYGYT
TRBJ1-2 | TRBV5-1 | 13 | . | ASSLDGTQGYGYT
TRBJ1-4 | TRBV18 | 12 | TRBD1 | ASQGGTQNEKLF
TRBJ2-5 | TRBV18 | 11 | . | ASSQTGTETQY
TRBJ1-5 | TRBV9 | 13 | . | ASSVGQAGNQPQH
TRBJ2-5 | TRBV7-9 | 12 | TRBD2 | ASSLVGGRETQY
TRBJ2-3 | TRBV3-1/TRBV3-2 | 15 | . | ASSQGFGTGGADTQY
TRBJ1-4 | TRBV6-6 | 13 | . | ASSYVPGDNEKLF
TRBJ2-7 | TRBV5-1 | 10 | . | ASSLKGNEQY
TRBJ2-5 | TRBV7-8 | 11 | TRBD2 | ASSPSGGETQY
TRBJ2-1 | TRBV18 | 11 | . | ASSPGSGNEQF
TRBJ1-4 | TRBV5-5 | 13 | . | ASSFAPRGNEKLF
TRBJ1-4 | TRBV20-1 | 11 | . | SASPGGNEKLF
TRBJ1-4 | TRBV11-2 | 11 | . | ASTRVPNEKLF
TRBJ1-6 | TRBV6-5 | 13 | TRBD1 | ASTLSTGRDSPLH
TRBJ2-2 | TRBV3-1/TRBV3-2 | 14 | . | ASSPRAVKNPGELF
TRBJ2-3 | TRBV6-5 | 11 | . | ASGESGTDTQY
TRBJ1-2 | TRBV6-5 | 11 | TRBD1 | ASLEGAYYGYT
TRBJ2-5 | TRBV24-1 | 14 | . | ATSDSERNSPETQY
TRBJ2-7 | TRBV28 | 14 | TRBD2 | ASSLVSGRQSYEQY
TRBJ1-5 | TRBV19 | 12 | . | ASSGASSNQPQH
TRBJ2-1 | TRBV28 | 17 | TRBD2 | ASSRTGLAGARSYNEQF
TRBJ1-2 | TRBV2 | 13 | TRBD1 | ASSEARTGYGGYT
TRBJ1-2 | TRBV6-5 | 13 | TRBD1 | ASSYRDRPWNGYT
TRBJ1-5 | TRBV6-5 | 11 | . | ASNIVPDQPQH
TRBJ2-1 | TRBV5-1 | 12 | . | ASTPGLAYNEQF
TRBJ2-1 | TRBV6-4 | 12 | TRBD2 | ASSDSGLAGVWF
TRBJ2-5 | TRBV5-1 | 13 | TRBD1 | ASSPGQDGKETQY
TRBJ2-7 | TRBV11-1 | 13 | . | ASSLGVEGTYEQY